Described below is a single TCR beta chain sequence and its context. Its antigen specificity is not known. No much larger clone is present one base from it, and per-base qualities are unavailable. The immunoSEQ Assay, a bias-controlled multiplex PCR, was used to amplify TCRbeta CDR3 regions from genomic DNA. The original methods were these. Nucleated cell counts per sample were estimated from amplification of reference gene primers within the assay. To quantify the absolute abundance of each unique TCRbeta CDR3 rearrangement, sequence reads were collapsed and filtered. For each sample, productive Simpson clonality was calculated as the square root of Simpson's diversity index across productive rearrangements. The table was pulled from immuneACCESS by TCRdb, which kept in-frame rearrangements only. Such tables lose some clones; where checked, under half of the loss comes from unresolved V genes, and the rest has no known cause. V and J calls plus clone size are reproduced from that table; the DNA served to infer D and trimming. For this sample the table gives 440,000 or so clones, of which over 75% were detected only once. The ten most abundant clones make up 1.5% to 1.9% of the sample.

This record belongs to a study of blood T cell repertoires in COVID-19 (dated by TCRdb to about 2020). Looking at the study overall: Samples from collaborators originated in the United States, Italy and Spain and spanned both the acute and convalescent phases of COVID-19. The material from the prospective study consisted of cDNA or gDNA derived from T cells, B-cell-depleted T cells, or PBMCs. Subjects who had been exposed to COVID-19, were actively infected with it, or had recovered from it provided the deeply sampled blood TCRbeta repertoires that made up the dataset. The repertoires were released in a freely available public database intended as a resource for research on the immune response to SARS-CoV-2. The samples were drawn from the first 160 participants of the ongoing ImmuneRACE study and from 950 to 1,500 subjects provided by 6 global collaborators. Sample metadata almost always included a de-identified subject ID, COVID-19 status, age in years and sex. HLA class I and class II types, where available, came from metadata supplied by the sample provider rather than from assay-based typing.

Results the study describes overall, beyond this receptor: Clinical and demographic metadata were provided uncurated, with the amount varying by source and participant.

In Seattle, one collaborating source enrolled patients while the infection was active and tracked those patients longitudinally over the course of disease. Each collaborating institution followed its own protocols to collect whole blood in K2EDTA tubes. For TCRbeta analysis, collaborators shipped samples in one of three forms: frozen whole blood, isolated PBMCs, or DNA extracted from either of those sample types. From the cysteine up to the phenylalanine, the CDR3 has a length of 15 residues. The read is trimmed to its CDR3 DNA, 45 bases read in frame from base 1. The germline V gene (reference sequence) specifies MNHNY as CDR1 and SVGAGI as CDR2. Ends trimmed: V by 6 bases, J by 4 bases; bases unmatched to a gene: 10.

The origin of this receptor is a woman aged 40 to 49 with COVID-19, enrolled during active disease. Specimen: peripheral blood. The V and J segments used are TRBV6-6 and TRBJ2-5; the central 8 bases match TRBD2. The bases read TGTGCCAGCAGCCCAAGAGCGGGGGAAGGAGAGACCCAGTACTTC. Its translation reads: CASSPRAGEGETQYF.